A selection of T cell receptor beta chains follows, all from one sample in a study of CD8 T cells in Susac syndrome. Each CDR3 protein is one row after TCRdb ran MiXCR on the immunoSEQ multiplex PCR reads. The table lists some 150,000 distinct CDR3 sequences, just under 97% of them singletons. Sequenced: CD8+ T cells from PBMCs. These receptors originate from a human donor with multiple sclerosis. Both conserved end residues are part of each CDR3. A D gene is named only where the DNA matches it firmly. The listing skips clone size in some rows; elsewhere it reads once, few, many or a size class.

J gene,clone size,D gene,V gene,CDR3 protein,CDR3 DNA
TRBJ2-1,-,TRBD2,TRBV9,CASSGGLADYNEQFF,TGTGCCAGCAGCGGAGGACTAGCGGACTACAATGAGCAGTTCTTC
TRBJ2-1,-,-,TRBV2,CASRSTTMQFF,TGTGCCAGCAGATCCACGACGATGCAGTTCTTC
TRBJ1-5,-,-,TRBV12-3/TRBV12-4,CASSQGGSNQPQHF,TGTGCCAGCTCCCAAGGGGGGAGCAATCAGCCCCAGCATTTT
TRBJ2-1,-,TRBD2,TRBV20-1,CSATLADSYNEQFF,TGCAGTGCTACTCTAGCGGATTCCTACAATGAGCAGTTCTTC
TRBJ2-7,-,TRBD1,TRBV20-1,CSARDRDYEQYF,TGCAGTGCTAGGGACAGGGACTACGAGCAGTACTTC
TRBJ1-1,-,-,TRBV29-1,CSVEDLGGSTEAFF,TGCAGCGTTGAAGATCTGGGAGGTAGCACTGAAGCTTTCTTT
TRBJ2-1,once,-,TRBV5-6,CASSFTVNEQFF,TGTGCCAGCAGCTTCACGGTTAATGAGCAGTTCTTC
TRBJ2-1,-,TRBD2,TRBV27,CASSGLAYEQFF,TGTGCCAGCAGCGGACTAGCTTATGAGCAGTTCTTC
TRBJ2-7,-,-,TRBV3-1,CASKEVGPGSHEQYF,TGTGCCAGCAAAGAGGTGGGCCCCGGGTCCCACGAGCAGTACTTC
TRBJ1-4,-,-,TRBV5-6,CASRWTQGNEKLFF,TGTGCCAGCAGGTGGACACAGGGCAATGAAAAACTGTTTTTT
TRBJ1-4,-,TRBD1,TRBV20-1,CSARVLRDSFF,TGCAGTGCTAGAGTCCTCCGGGACAGCTTTTTT
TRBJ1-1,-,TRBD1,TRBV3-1,CASSQDQWTGRLTEAFF,TGTGCCAGCAGCCAAGATCAGTGGACAGGGCGGTTGACTGAAGCTTTCTTT
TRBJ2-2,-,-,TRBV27,CASSFGFTGELFF,TGTGCCAGCAGTTTCGGGTTCACCGGGGAGCTGTTTTTT
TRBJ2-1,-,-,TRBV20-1,CTSSNAGNEQFF,TGCACCTCGTCGAACGCTGGCAATGAGCAGTTCTTC
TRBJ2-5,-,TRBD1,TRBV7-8,CASSSDRGEETQYF,TGTGCCAGCAGCTCGGACAGGGGGGAAGAGACCCAGTACTTC
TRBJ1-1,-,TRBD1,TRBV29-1,CSVSTGREPEAFF,TGCAGCGTTTCGACAGGGAGGGAGCCTGAAGCTTTCTTT
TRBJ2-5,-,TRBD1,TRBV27,CASSFTGTGVEETQYF,TGTGCCAGCAGTTTTACCGGGACAGGGGTGGAAGAGACCCAGTACTTC
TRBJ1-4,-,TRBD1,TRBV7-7,CASSSRGKTGNEKLFF,TGTGCTAGCAGCTCTAGGGGAAAGACAGGGAATGAAAAACTGTTTTTT
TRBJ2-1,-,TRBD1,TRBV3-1,CASSHVRQGDNEQFF,TGTGCCAGCAGCCATGTTAGACAGGGGGACAATGAGCAGTTCTTC
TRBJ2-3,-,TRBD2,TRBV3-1,CASSQWAGGRTDTQYF,TGTGCCAGCAGCCAATGGGCGGGAGGTAGGACAGATACGCAGTATTTT
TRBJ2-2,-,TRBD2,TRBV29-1,CSVLVGTSGGTGELFF,TGCAGCGTCCTAGTGGGAACTAGCGGGGGCACCGGGGAGCTGTTTTTT
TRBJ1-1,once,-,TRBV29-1,CSGLPGGEGTEAFF,TGCAGCGGCCTGCCGGGAGGAGAGGGCACTGAAGCTTTCTTT